A single sample gave rise to the 16 T cell receptor beta chains below, sequenced in a study of blood T cells in healthy people across ages. Next came a second PCR, run for about 7 to 12 cycles, which used a sample-barcoded 5' primer along with a J-beta primer mix. MiXCR, run by TCRdb on the 5' RACE reads, gives a single entry per CDR3 protein. The table has hundreds of thousands of distinct CDR3 sequences, around 48% seen once; the top ten hold 13%. The sample taken for sequencing was blood. The receptors derive from a man aged 25 to 40 in good health.

The sample holds a few counts of this clonotype. This chain's CDR3 is CASSSPASRETQYF. In nucleotides, the CDR3 is TGTGCCAGCAGCTCCCCAGCGTCCCGAGAGACCCAGTACTTC. The chain is built from TRBV7-2 and TRBJ2-5; D is undetermined. This CDR3 is 14 amino acids long. V dropped 4 bases and J dropped 4 bases, with 13 bases sitting between them. Germline CDR1 SGHTA, CDR2 FQGNSA.

The J gene is TRBJ2-1, the V gene TRBV6-2 or TRBV6-3; D is ambiguous. Per germline, CDR1 MNHEY and CDR2 SVGEGT. V lost 2 bases, J lost 4 bases, and 12 bases lay in between. CDR3 size: 15 residues. The CDR3 region has the DNA TGTGCCAGCAGTTACCCAAGCGACCGATACAATGAGCAGTTCTTC. Its translation: CASSYPSDRYNEQFF.

This chain connects TRBV29-1 to TRBJ2-5, with 7 bases fitting TRBD1. Germline V gene data show CDR1 as SQVTM and CDR2 as ANQGSEA. After removal of 6 bases from V and 0 bases from J, the junction contained 7 bases not matched to a gene. The CDR3 is 14 residues long. CDR3 DNA sequence: TGCAGCGTGACAGGGTCGGATGACCAAGAGACCCAGTACTTC. Translation gives CSVTGSDDQETQYF.

This clonotype has just a few counts. This chain links TRBV10-3 with TRBJ2-5; D might be TRBD1 or TRBD2, each matching 6 bases. CDR3 size: 15 residues. V gave up 3 bases and J gave up 4 bases, with 15 bases separating them. Germline CDR1 ENHRY, CDR2 SYGVKD. The CDR3 DNA reads TGTGCCATCAGTGATTTAGGGGGAGGTGGAGAGACCCAGTACTTC. Translation gives CAISDLGGGGETQYF.

The chain employs TRBV6-5 and TRBJ2-7; 10 nucleotides line up with TRBD1. The CDR3 loop spans 13 amino acids. Germline V lookup: CDR1 MNHEY, CDR2 SVGAGI. V lost 10 bases and J lost 4; bases outside the gene matches: 7. The CDR3 DNA is TGTGCCACCAGACAGGGGGCTAAGTACGAGCAGTACTTC. This codes for CATRQGAKYEQYF.

The DNA of the CDR3 is TGCGCCAGCAGCTTCCCCGGGAGCGATACGCAGTATTTT. It codes for CASSFPGSDTQYF. The chain has TRBV5-1 and TRBJ2-3, with D possibly matching TRBD2 (6 bases). V dropped 2 bases and J dropped 6 bases, with 10 bases sitting between them. Germline V gives CDR1 SGHRS, CDR2 YFSETQ. The CDR3 is 13 amino acids.

The chain joins TRBV11-1 to TRBJ1-1; D might be TRBD1 (5 bases). Germline V lookup: CDR1 SGHAT, CDR2 FQDESV (reference sequence). The CDR3 contains 15 residues. Trimming took off 6 bases at V and 5 bases at J, with 19 bases between the two ends. The CDR3 spells CASRFTGGGGTEAFF. CDR3 sequence (DNA): TGTGCCAGCAGGTTCACCGGCGGGGGAGGGACTGAAGCTTTCTTT.

The chain links TRBV3-1 to TRBJ2-1; the D gene is possibly TRBD1 (6 bases). TRBJ2-7 matches the DNA end more closely, so the J call is doubtful. The germline V gene encodes CDR1 LGHDT and CDR2 YNNKEL (reference sequence). The CDR3 loop spans 14 amino acids. The DNA for the CDR3 is TGTGCCAGCAGCCTCCGGGACACTTACAATGAGCAGTACTTC. Its translation: CASSLRDTYNEQYF.

The J gene is TRBJ2-5, the V gene TRBV28; D unclear. This CDR3 spans 14 amino acids. Germline-derived CDR1 and CDR2 are MDHEN and SYDVKM. V lost 6 bases and J 1 base, leaving 12 bases between the germline ends. This CDR3 is CASRLPYVQETQYF. The CDR3, as DNA: TGTGCCAGCAGACTCCCGTATGTCCAAGAGACCCAGTACTTC.

This rearrangement joins TRBV28 to TRBJ2-1, with D perhaps TRBD2 (5 bases). The CDR3 is 14 residues long. Trimming shortened V by 6 bases and J by 4 bases, and 13 bases separated the two germline ends. Germline loops: CDR1 MDHEN, CDR2 SYDVKM. The CDR3 DNA is TGTGCCAGCAGGAGAAGGTCGGGGTACAATGAGCAGTTCTTC. It translates to CASRRRSGYNEQFF.

The sample holds many counts of this clonotype. The CDR3 reads CASSRGAPDSYEQYF. The DNA of the CDR3 is TGCGCCAGCAGCCGCGGCGCCCCCGACTCCTACGAGCAGTACTTC. The chain uses TRBV5-1 and TRBJ2-7; D ambiguous. The CDR3 has 15 residues. Trimming left V 4 bases short and J 0 bases short, with 14 bases between. The germline V gene encodes CDR1 SGHRS and CDR2 YFSETQ.

This clonotype has more than one count but fewer than ten. The CDR3 is CASSHSGLKRGVFTDTQYF. CDR3 nucleotides: TGCGCCAGCAGCCACTCCGGACTTAAGCGGGGGGTTTTCACAGATACGCAGTATTTT. The chain carries TRBV4-3 and TRBJ2-3; the match to TRBD2 covers 9 bases. Germline lookup yields CDR1 LGHNA and CDR2 YSLEER. Trimming at V came to 3 bases and at J to 2 bases, leaving 15 bases not matched to a gene. The CDR3 contains 19 residues.

V and J are TRBV2 and TRBJ2-3; TRBD2 agrees at 14 bases. The CDR3 runs 16 residues. V lost 7 bases and J lost 2; bases outside the gene matches: 5. Germline CDR1 and CDR2: SNHLY and FYNNEI. CDR3 protein: CASMGTSGGYTDTQYF. The CDR3 coding sequence is TGTGCCAGCATGGGGACTAGCGGGGGTTACACAGATACGCAGTATTTT.

Only a few counts were recorded for this clonotype. The rearrangement uses TRBV13 and TRBJ2-6, with D perhaps TRBD2 (6 bases). V was shortened by 3 bases and J by 2 bases, with 17 bases between the two germline ends. This CDR3 contains 18 residues. Germline loops: CDR1 PRHDT, CDR2 FYEKMQ (reference sequence). CDR3 DNA: TGTGCCAGCAGCTTTGTGGCTAGCGTTTCGACTGGGGCCAACGTCCTGACTTTC. Protein sequence: CASSFVASVSTGANVLTF.

The chain joins TRBV21-1 to TRBJ2-3; TRBD2, the table's D call, was not compared with the DNA. TRBV21-1 is labeled a pseudogene. The CDR3 is 18 amino acids. The CDR3 spells CASSTKALAGATTDTQYF. CDR3 nucleotides: TGTGCCAGCAGCACAAAGGCACTAGCAGGGGCGACCACAGATACGCAGTATTTT.

The CDR3 reads CASSLPTTRSSTDTQYF. CDR3 nucleotide sequence: TGTGCCAGCAGCTTGCCGACAACTAGGAGCAGCACAGATACGCAGTATTTT. V gene TRBV5-5 combines with J gene TRBJ2-3; D may be TRBD2 (5 bases). V lost 1 base to trimming and J lost 0 bases, with 15 bases between them. The CDR3 sequence is 17 residues long. Germline-derived CDR1 and CDR2 are SGHKS and YYEKEE (reference sequence).